The 32 T cell receptor beta chains reported below all come from one sample, sequenced in a study of regulatory T cells in long-lasting Graves disease. Sequencing libraries for TCR beta were prepared with iRepertoire HTBI primers and Arm-PCR of CDR3 regions. From the multiplex PCR reads, TCRdb called clonotypes with MiXCR, one entry per CDR3 protein. Here the sample spans approximately 500,000 distinct CDR3 sequences, roughly 21% being singletons. This sample's time point: persistent/refractory GD, antithyroid drugs over 5 years with positive TRAb. After RNA was extracted from PBMCs, the TCR library was made from it. The sequencing here drew on peripheral blood mononuclear cells (PBMCs), taken when the disease was refractory, from a patient treated with antithyroid drugs. These TCRs come from a female donor with Graves disease.

The gene calls are TRBV5-4 and TRBJ2-6, with a weak D call TRBD1 (6 bases). Trimming shortened V by 0 bases and J by 0 bases, and 10 bases separated the two germline ends. The CDR3 loop spans 17 amino acids. CDR1 is SGHNT and CDR2 is YYREEE in the germline V gene (reference sequence). The CDR3 bases are TGTGCCAGCAGCTTGGGGGGACAAAGCTCTGGGGCCAACGTCCTGACTTTC. Its translation is CASSLGGQSSGANVLTF.

This clonotype was seen ten or more times. V is TRBV28 and J is TRBJ2-7; 12 bases line up with TRBD1. The CDR3 is 15 amino acids. J gave up 4 bases and V 3 bases, and 4 bases lay outside the gene matches. Germline V gene lookup returns CDR1 MDHEN and CDR2 SYDVKM. The CDR3 spells CASSLGTGGGYEQYF. Written as DNA, the CDR3 is TGTGCCAGCAGTTTGGGGACAGGGGGCGGGTACGAGCAGTACTTC.

This chain joins TRBV11-2 and TRBJ1-3; D unclear. The CDR3 runs to 16 residues. The V gene lost 3 bases and the J gene lost 6 bases, with 18 bases spanning the gap. Germline assignment: CDR1 SGHAT and CDR2 FQNNGV. CDR3 DNA sequence: TGTGCCAGCAGCTTCAGTGAGGGTCAACTAGAAAACACCATATATTTT. Protein: CASSFSEGQLENTIYF.

This clonotype was seen only a few times. The gene calls are TRBV6-2 or TRBV6-3 and TRBJ2-5; D might be TRBD1 or TRBD2, each matching 5 bases. Germline V gene data show CDR1 as MNHEY and CDR2 as SVGEGT. The CDR3 spans 15 residues. Trimming shortened V by 2 bases and J by 5 bases, and 15 bases separated the two germline ends. The CDR3 DNA sequence: TGTGCCAGCAGTTACCGCAGGGTCTGGGGGGAGACCCAGTACTTC. Protein sequence: CASSYRRVWGETQYF.

Turning to this clonotype: This may be a read error: a much more frequent sequence differs by one nucleotide. The rearrangement links TRBV12-3 or TRBV12-4 to TRBJ2-7; tentatively, D is TRBD2 (7 bases). The CDR3 runs 13 residues. CDR3 sequence: CASSPQRDTQPAF. The CDR3 bases are TGTGCCAGCAGTCCTCAGCGGGACACCCAACCGGCCTTC.

This clonotype has just one count. This chain uses TRBV7-9 with TRBJ2-5; D possibly matches TRBD1 or TRBD2 (6 bases each). Trimming cost V 4 bases and J 9 bases, with 21 bases left between them. Germline CDR1 and CDR2: SEHNR and FQNEAQ (reference sequence). This CDR3 region has 15 residues. CDR3 amino acids: CASSSRRGRAEAQYF. For the CDR3, the DNA is TGTGCCAGCAGCTCTCGCCGGGGGCGTGCGGAGGCCCAGTACTTC.

This clonotype came up a few times. CDR3 in DNA: TGTGCCAGCCTACAGGGTGGAGGGGGCTACACCTTC. Protein: CASLQGGGGYTF. The V gene is TRBV6-2 or TRBV6-3, the J gene TRBJ1-2, with D tentatively TRBD1 (6 bases). Germline values: CDR1 MNHEY, CDR2 SVGEGT. The CDR3 length is 12 residues. Trimming cost V 8 bases and J 8 bases, with 15 bases left between them.

Many counts were recorded for this clonotype. The chain is built from TRBV7-9 and TRBJ1-4; 9 nucleotides agree with TRBD1. V dropped 5 bases and J dropped 3; count of bases not matched to a gene: 10. Germline V gene data show CDR1 as SEHNR and CDR2 as FQNEAQ (reference sequence). The CDR3 is 17 amino acids. The CDR3 DNA is TGTGCCAGCAGCCCAACCGGGACAGGGTCAGCTAATGAAAAACTGTTTTTT. Translating it yields CASSPTGTGSANEKLFF. Filled out from reference TRBV7-9 and TRBJ1-4, the complete variable domain reads DTGVSQNPRHKITKRGQNVTFRCDPISEHNRLYWYRQTLGQGPEFLTYFQNEAQLEKSRLLSDRFSAERPKGSFSTLEIQRTEQGDSAMYLCASSPTGTGSANEKLFFGSGTQLSVL.

The chain employs TRBV4-1 and TRBJ1-2; TRBD1 agrees at 9 bases. With V trimmed by 6 bases and J by 2 bases, 10 bases remained unmatched. CDR3 length: 16 residues. Germline CDR1 reads MGHRA; CDR2 reads YSYEKL. The CDR3 protein is CASRHLTGGLNYGYTF. The CDR3 DNA is TGCGCCAGCAGACACCTGACAGGGGGGTTAAACTATGGCTACACCTTC.

This clonotype has at least ten counts. V usage is TRBV24-1 and J usage is TRBJ2-7, with 9 nucleotides matching TRBD2. The CDR3 is made up of 14 amino acids. Germline trimming cut 4 bases from V and 4 bases from J; bases unmatched to any gene: 4. Per germline, CDR1 KGHDR and CDR2 SFDVKD. CDR3 amino acids: CATSEAGGGYEQYF. In DNA, the CDR3 is TGTGCCACCAGTGAAGCGGGAGGTGGATACGAGCAGTACTTC.

This clonotype showed up just a few times. The rearrangement joins TRBV28 to TRBJ2-7, with D unclear. The V and J ends lost 3 bases and 3 bases respectively, with 9 bases between them. The CDR3 has 13 amino acids. CDR1 is MDHEN, CDR2 SYDVKM, per germline. This CDR3 reads CASSLYAHYEQYF. The CDR3 DNA reads TGTGCCAGCAGTTTGTACGCCCACTACGAGCAGTACTTC.

On this clonotype: A much larger clone lies a single base off, so this may be a read error. The chain carries TRBV28 and TRBJ1-2; D might be TRBD1 (5 bases). V was shortened by 7 bases and J by 4 bases, with 16 bases between the two germline ends. CDR3 length equals 14 residues. From germline, CDR1 is MDHEN and CDR2 SYDVKM. The CDR3 coding sequence is TGTGCCAGCACCCCCCTCGTAGGGGTCTATGGCTACACCTTC. Its translation is CASTPLVGVYGYTF.

This clonotype was recorded at least ten times. The chain is built from TRBV20-1 and TRBJ2-5; 9 bases are a match to TRBD2. This CDR3 has 15 amino acids. V gave up 6 bases and J gave up 5 bases; unmatched junction bases: 13. CDR1 is DFQATT, CDR2 SNEGSKA, per germline (reference sequence). The CDR3 loop is CSAEESKRGDETQYF. The DNA of the CDR3 is TGCAGTGCCGAGGAGAGCAAGCGGGGGGATGAGACCCAGTACTTC.

The table lists this clonotype with many counts. The CDR3 nucleotides are TGTGCCAGCAGTCGATTTGCCCGAGGGATCTCCTACGAGCAGTACTTC. It is translated as CASSRFARGISYEQYF. The chain joins TRBV12-3 or TRBV12-4 to TRBJ2-7, with D possibly being TRBD2 (5 bases). V lost 5 bases and J 0 bases, leaving 17 bases between the germline ends. There are 16 residues in the CDR3.

A few counts support this clonotype. Since a much larger clone is just one base distant, this may be a read error. V and J are TRBV29-1 and TRBJ1-2, with D possibly being TRBD1 (5 bases). Germline assignment: CDR1 SQVTM and CDR2 ANQGSEA. Deletions cut 1 base from V and 4 bases from J, with 7 bases between. This CDR3 is 12 amino acids long. For the CDR3, the DNA is TGCAGCGTTGAAGGGGGGGGCTATGGCTACACCTTC. Translated, it gives CSVEGGGYGYTF.

This clonotype turned up a few times. The chain employs TRBV5-1 and TRBJ1-1, with TRBD1 identical over 8 bases. Germline V CDR1 and CDR2: SGHRS, YFSETQ. CDR3 length: 14 amino acids. Losses at the gene ends were 4 bases for V and 7 bases for J; bases not matched to a gene: 9. CDR3 DNA sequence: TGCGCCAGCAGCCCGGGAGTGGACAGGGATGAAGCTTTCTTT. Its protein product is CASSPGVDRDEAFF.

This clonotype was counted many times. This chain uses TRBV11-2 with TRBJ2-7; 12 bases are shared with TRBD1. V gave up 5 bases and J gave up 2 bases; unmatched junction bases: 16. This CDR3 has 19 residues. Per germline, CDR1 SGHAT and CDR2 FQNNGV. For the CDR3, the DNA is TGTGCCAGCAGCATTTCTCCCGGGACAGGGGGCAAGGAAACCTACGAGCAGTACTTC. Encoded protein: CASSISPGTGGKETYEQYF.

Ten or more counts support this clonotype. The chain is built from TRBV6-1 and TRBJ1-1; no clear D gene. The V end was cut by 7 bases, the J end by 0 bases, with 9 bases between. CDR3 size: 13 residues. CDR1 is MNHNS and CDR2 is SASEGT in the germline V gene. The CDR3 DNA sequence: TGTGCCAGCAACAAACTGTTGAACACTGAAGCTTTCTTT. Amino acids: CASNKLLNTEAFF.

About this clonotype: Since a much larger clone is just one base distant, this may be a read error. V and J are TRBV29-1 and TRBJ1-3; D remains unclear. The CDR3 spans 13 residues. Germline V CDR1 and CDR2: SQVTM, ANQGSEA. V lost 7 bases and J 4 bases, leaving 14 bases between the germline ends. The CDR3 is CSGPVVAGNTIYF. CDR3 in DNA: TGCAGCGGGCCAGTGGTTGCGGGAAACACCATATATTTT.

This clonotype was seen at least ten times. In DNA form, the CDR3 reads TGCAGTGCTATGGGGTACTATGGCTACACCTTC. This sequence encodes CSAMGYYGYTF. The chain is built from TRBV20-1 and TRBJ1-2; the D is unclear. The CDR3 has 11 residues. The V end lost 4 bases, the J end lost 3 bases, and 6 bases lay between the germline ends. Germline-derived CDR1 and CDR2 are DFQATT and SNEGSKA (reference sequence).

The J gene is TRBJ1-5, the V gene TRBV6-1; D possibly corresponds to TRBD1 (5 bases). The CDR3 consists of 14 residues. In germline, CDR1 is MNHNS, CDR2 SASEGT. V was shortened by 6 bases and J by 4 bases, with 13 bases between the two germline ends. For the CDR3, the DNA is TGTGCCAGCAGCAAGCCGGGGGTGAATCAGCCCCAGCATTTT. As protein: CASSKPGVNQPQHF.

The V call is TRBV5-6, the J call TRBJ1-1, with TRBD1 identical over 7 bases. Germline V CDR1 and CDR2: SGHDT, YYEEEE. Trimming removed 5 bases from V and 6 bases from J; junction bases left unmatched: 13. This CDR3 region has 15 residues. In nucleotides, the CDR3 is TGTGCCAGCAGTCAATGGGACAGAATGTATGCTGAAGCTTTCTTT. Protein sequence: CASSQWDRMYAEAFF.

In the case of this clonotype: This may come from a read error, since a much larger clone is one base off. CDR3 amino acids: CVSSRGAGESEQYF. CDR3 DNA sequence: TGTGTCAGCAGCCGAGGGGCGGGAGAATCCGAGCAGTACTTC. J is TRBJ2-7 and V is TRBV6-2 or TRBV6-3, with 7 bases fitting TRBD2. The length of the CDR3 is 14 residues. The V gene's germline CDR1 is MNHEY and CDR2 SVGEGT.

The genes are TRBV5-1 and TRBJ1-2, with 8 bases identical to TRBD1. CDR1 SGHRS and CDR2 YFSETQ come from the germline V gene. With 3 bases clipped from V and 8 bases from J, the junction kept 6 bases outside the gene matches. The CDR3 is made up of 13 amino acids. The CDR3 nucleotides are TGCGCCAGCAGCTCTGAGACAGGGGTAGGCTACACCTTC. Translating it yields CASSSETGVGYTF.

A note on this clonotype: This could be a read error, since a much larger clone is one nucleotide away. The genes are TRBV11-2 and TRBJ2-7; 8 nucleotides agree with TRBD2. CDR3 length: 15 residues. Germline CDR1 is SGHAT and CDR2 is FQNNGV. Here the CDR3 DNA reads TGTGCCAGCAGCTCGCCGACGGGAGGGCCTGACGAGCAGTGCTTC. It specifies CASSSPTGGPDEQCF. Supplemented by reference TRBV11-2 and TRBJ2-7, the full variable domain reads EAGVAQSPRYKIIEKRQSVAFWCNPISGHATLYWYQQILGQGPKLLIQFQNNGVVDDSQLPKDRFSAERLKGVDSTLKIQPAKLEDSAVYLCASSSPTGGPDEQCFGPGTRLTVT.

Details on this clonotype: At one boundary the junction diverges from the germline segment, which might be a read error. The CDR3 sequence is CVSSLFGGGGMEAFF. The CDR3 bases are TGTGTCAGCAGTTTATTCGGCGGGGGCGGAATGGAAGCTTTCTTT. The V and J genes are TRBV12-3 or TRBV12-4 and TRBJ1-1, with D maybe TRBD1 (6 bases). CDR3 length: 15 amino acids.

The gene calls are TRBV6-2 or TRBV6-3 and TRBJ1-1; TRBD1 matches at 9 bases. The CDR3 consists of 14 residues. Trimming removed 6 bases from V and 3 bases from J; junction bases left unmatched: 5. The germline V gene encodes CDR1 MNHEY and CDR2 SVGEGT. CDR3 DNA: TGTGCCAGCAGGTCACAGGGGGCAGACACTGAAGCTTTCTTT. It codes for CASRSQGADTEAFF.

This clonotype was picked up many times. This chain links TRBV5-1 with TRBJ1-5, with 9 bases aligning to TRBD1. The CDR3 sequence is 14 residues long. With V trimmed by 4 bases and J by 4 bases, 3 bases remained unmatched. Germline CDR1 and CDR2: SGHRS and YFSETQ. The CDR3 nucleotides are TGCGCCAGCAGCACCGGACAGGGGAATCAGCCCCAGCATTTT. Its protein product is CASSTGQGNQPQHF.

Many counts were recorded for this clonotype. This chain links TRBV28 with TRBJ2-2; possibly TRBD2 for D (5 bases). The germline CDR1 and CDR2 sequences are MDHEN and SYDVKM. With 6 bases removed from V and 6 bases from J, the gap between germline ends came to 14 bases. This CDR3 spans 14 amino acids. CDR3 in DNA: TGTGCCAGCAGGTCCGGGATATACTCCGGGGAGCTGTTTTTT. This encodes CASRSGIYSGELFF.

The chain carries TRBV9 and TRBJ2-5; 9 positions match TRBD1. CDR1 is SGDLS and CDR2 is YYNGEE in the germline V gene. With V trimmed by 2 bases and J by 5 bases, 7 bases remained unmatched. The length of the CDR3 is 15 residues. CDR3 in amino acids: CASSVSTGGRETQYF. CDR3 sequence (DNA): TGTGCCAGCAGCGTCTCGACAGGGGGTCGGGAGACCCAGTACTTC.

This clonotype has at least ten counts. J is TRBJ2-7 and V is TRBV27; TRBD2 agrees at 11 bases. Germline V gene lookup returns CDR1 MNHEY and CDR2 SMNVEV (reference sequence). With V trimmed by 4 bases and J by 5 bases, 7 bases remained unmatched. This CDR3 is built from 15 residues. The CDR3 protein is CASSWVAGGKDEQYF. For the CDR3, the DNA is TGTGCCAGCAGTTGGGTAGCGGGGGGGAAGGACGAGCAGTACTTC.

This clonotype was counted ten times or more. The CDR3 here is CASSLTRGGAETQYF. CDR3 in DNA: TGTGCCAGCAGCTTAACGCGGGGGGGCGCGGAGACCCAGTACTTC. This chain links TRBV7-2 with TRBJ2-5, with 9 bases lining up with TRBD2. V was pared by 2 bases and J by 5 bases, with 6 bases of the junction left unmatched. Germline V CDR1 and CDR2: SGHTA, FQGNSA. The CDR3 is 15 amino acids. The full variable domain, in which reference TRBV7-2 and TRBJ2-5 provide the parts outside the CDR3, is GAGVSQSPSNKVTEKGKDVELRCDPISGHTALYWYRQSLGQGLEFLIYFQGNSAPDKSGLPSDRFSAERTGGSVSTLTIQRTQQEDSAVYLCASSLTRGGAETQYFGPGTRLLVL.